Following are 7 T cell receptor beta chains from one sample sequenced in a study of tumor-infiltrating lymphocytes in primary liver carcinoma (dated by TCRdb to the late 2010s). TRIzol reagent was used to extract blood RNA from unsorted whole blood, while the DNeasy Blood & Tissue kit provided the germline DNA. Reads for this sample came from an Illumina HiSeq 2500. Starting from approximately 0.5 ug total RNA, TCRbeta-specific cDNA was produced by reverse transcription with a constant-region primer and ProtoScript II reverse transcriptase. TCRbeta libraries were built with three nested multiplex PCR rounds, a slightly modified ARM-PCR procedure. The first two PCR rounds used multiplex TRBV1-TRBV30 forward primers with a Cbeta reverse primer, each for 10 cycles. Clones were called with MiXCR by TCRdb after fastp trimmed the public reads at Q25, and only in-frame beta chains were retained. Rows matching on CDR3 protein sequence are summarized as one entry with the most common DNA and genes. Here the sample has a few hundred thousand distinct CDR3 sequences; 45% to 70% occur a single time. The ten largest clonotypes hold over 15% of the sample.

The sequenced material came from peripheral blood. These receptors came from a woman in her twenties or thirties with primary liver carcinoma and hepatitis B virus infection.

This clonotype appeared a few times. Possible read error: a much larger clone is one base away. In DNA form, the CDR3 reads TGTGCCAGGACCCCGGGGACAGAGATAGCCAAAAACATTCAGTACTTC. Translating gives CARTPGTEIAKNIQYF. V and J are TRBV6-6 and TRBJ2-4, with 7 bases that match TRBD1. The germline CDR1 and CDR2 sequences are MNHNY and SVGAGI (reference sequence). Trimming took 9 bases from V and 0 from J; bases not matched to a gene: 11. The CDR3 is 16 residues long.

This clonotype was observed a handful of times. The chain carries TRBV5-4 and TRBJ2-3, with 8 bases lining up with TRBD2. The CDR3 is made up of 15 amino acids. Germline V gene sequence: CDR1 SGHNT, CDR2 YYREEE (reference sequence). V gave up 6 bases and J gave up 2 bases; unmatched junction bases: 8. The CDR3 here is CASTGGGPNTDTQYF. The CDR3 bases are TGTGCCAGCACCGGGGGGGGGCCAAACACAGATACGCAGTATTTT.

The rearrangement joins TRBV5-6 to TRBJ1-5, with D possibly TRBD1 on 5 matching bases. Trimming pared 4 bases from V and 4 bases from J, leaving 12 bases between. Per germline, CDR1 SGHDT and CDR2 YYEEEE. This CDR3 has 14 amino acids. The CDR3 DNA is TGTGCCAGCAGCAAGATACGGGGGAATCAGCCCCAGCATTTT. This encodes CASSKIRGNQPQHF.

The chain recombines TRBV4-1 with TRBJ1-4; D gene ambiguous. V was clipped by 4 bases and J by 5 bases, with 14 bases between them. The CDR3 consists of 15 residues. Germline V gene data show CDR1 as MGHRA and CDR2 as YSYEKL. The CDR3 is CASSPHGKGNEKLFF. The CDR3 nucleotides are TGCGCCAGCAGCCCCCACGGGAAAGGCAATGAAAAACTGTTTTTT.

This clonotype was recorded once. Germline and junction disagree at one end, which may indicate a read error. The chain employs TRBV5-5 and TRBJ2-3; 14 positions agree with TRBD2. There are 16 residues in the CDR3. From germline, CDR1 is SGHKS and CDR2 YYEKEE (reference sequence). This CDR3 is CASRGTSGRNPDTQYF. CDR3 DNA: TGCGCCAGCAGAGGGACTAGCGGGAGAAATCCAGATACGCAGTATTTT.

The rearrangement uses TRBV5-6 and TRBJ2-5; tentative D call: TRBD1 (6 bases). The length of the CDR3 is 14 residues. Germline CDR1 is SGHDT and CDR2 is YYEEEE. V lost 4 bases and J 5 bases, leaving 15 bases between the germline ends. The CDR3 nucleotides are TGTGCCAGCAGCGGGTGGGGACATACGGAGACCCAGTACTTC. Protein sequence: CASSGWGHTETQYF.

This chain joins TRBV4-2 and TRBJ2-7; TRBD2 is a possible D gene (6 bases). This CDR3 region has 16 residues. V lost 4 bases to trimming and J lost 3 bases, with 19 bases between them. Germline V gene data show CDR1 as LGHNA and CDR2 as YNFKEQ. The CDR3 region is CASSRVRGGTNYEQYF. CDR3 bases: TGTGCCAGCAGCCGAGTTAGAGGCGGGACGAACTACGAGCAGTACTTC.